This T cell receptor (beta chain) came from a study of neurological immune-mediated disorders. Germline values: CDR1 SEHNR, CDR2 FQNEAQ (reference sequence). The CDR3 totals 15 residues. The germline V and J ends were trimmed by 4 bases and 5 bases, with 15 bases remaining between them. The study's findings and limits: Sharing of CDR3 amino acid sequences among expanded clones across subjects was absent, suggesting private repertoires in all groups.

Synthesis of cDNA was performed by 5'RACE using 10-nucleotide random UMIs. TCRdb reprocessed the 5' RACE reads with MiXCR, giving one entry per CDR3 protein. Of over 35,000 distinct CDR3 sequences in the sample, 2% to 3% are singletons; the top ten hold more than 10%. In its sample, this clonotype was seen many times. Its antigen is unidentified. The source is a man aged 30-40 years with multiple sclerosis. The source material was PBMCs. The chain recombines TRBV7-9 with TRBJ2-1; TRBD2 is a possible D gene (5 bases). The chain's CDR3 is CASSSQTGLNNEQFF. The CDR3 DNA reads TGTGCCAGCAGCTCCCAAACCGGACTCAACAATGAGCAGTTCTTC.